The 14 T cell receptor beta chains presented below share a single source sample, sequenced in a study of shared clonotypes between healthy human individuals. Using immunoSEQ multiplex PCR, the repertoire was profiled, and TCRdb retains in-frame clones only, with some absent. The table shows hundreds of thousands of clones, with approximately 96% occurring only once. Naive CD8 cells comprised CD45RO-negative, CCR7-positively selected cells, excluding terminally differentiated effector memory CD45RA+ cells. Sequencing was done on a sample of naive CD8+ T cells sorted from blood. These receptors were obtained from a woman aged 25 to 39 in good health.

The genes are TRBV14 and TRBJ2-3; D is unresolved. Germline V lookup: CDR1 SGHDN, CDR2 FVKESK. The CDR3 length is 17 residues. V was cut by 1 base and J by 0 bases, with 14 bases left in between. CDR3 sequence: CASSQVYSTSSTDTQYF. DNA of the CDR3: TGTGCCAGCAGCCAAGTCTACAGTACTTCAAGCACAGATACGCAGTATTTT.

The chain carries TRBV6-5 and TRBJ1-1; TRBD1 agrees at 7 bases. The CDR3 spans 15 residues. V shed 5 bases, J shed 5 bases, and the junction held 11 bases outside the gene matches. CDR1 and CDR2 (germline): MNHEY, SVGAGI. As DNA, the CDR3 is TGTGCCAGCAGTGTAAGGTCAGGGGGATTGACTGAAGCTTTCTTT. Its protein product is CASSVRSGGLTEAFF.

A single count supports this clone. The chain couples TRBV4-1 to TRBJ1-2; the D gene is possibly TRBD1 (6 bases). Between the trimmed V and J ends, which lost 4 bases and 0 bases, there was a span of 15 bases. The CDR3 totals 16 residues. The V gene's germline CDR1 is MGHRA and CDR2 YSYEKL. The CDR3 DNA sequence: TGCGCCAGCAGCCTCCGAGGGGGTCAGCCTAACTATGGCTACACCTTC. Its translation is CASSLRGGQPNYGYTF.

On this clone: The sample carries other DNA sequences with the same CDR3. CDR3 DNA sequence: TGCGCCAGCAGCTTATCAGGGTCCTACAATGAGCAGTTCTTC. Protein product: CASSLSGSYNEQFF. This chain uses TRBV5-1 with TRBJ2-1; D is possibly TRBD1 (5 bases). The CDR3 spans 14 residues. CDR1 and CDR2 from the germline V gene are SGHRS and YFSETQ. The V and J ends lost 2 bases and 1 base respectively, with 7 bases between them.

Worth noting for this clone: Other DNA sequences of this sample code for an identical CDR3. The V call is TRBV27, the J call TRBJ2-2, with no clear D. CDR3 length: 12 amino acids. V was clipped by 5 bases and J by 3 bases, with 4 bases between them. CDR1 is MNHEY, CDR2 SMNVEV, per germline (reference sequence). The CDR3 DNA reads as TGTGCCAGCAGTCCGTACACCGGGGAGCTGTTTTTT. Translation: CASSPYTGELFF.

CDR3 residues: CASSEWPRQGAGELFF. The CDR3 bases are TGTGCCAGCAGTGAATGGCCGAGACAGGGGGCCGGGGAGCTGTTTTTT. The chain links TRBV2 to TRBJ2-2, with TRBD1 identical over 9 bases. This CDR3 is 16 amino acids long. V shed 2 bases, J shed 6 bases, and the junction held 7 bases outside the gene matches. Germline V gene lookup returns CDR1 SNHLY and CDR2 FYNNEI.

The genes are TRBV29-1 and TRBJ2-7; D gene uncertain. The CDR3 covers 13 residues. V lost 0 bases and J 6 bases, leaving 12 bases between the germline ends. CDR1 is SQVTM, CDR2 ANQGSEA, per germline. CDR3 nucleotides: TGCAGCGTTGAAGACCGCCTAGTTGGCGAGCAGTACTTC. Protein product: CSVEDRLVGEQYF.

The CDR3 sequence: CASSLIIRSSYEQYF. CDR3 DNA: TGTGCCAGCAGCTTAATCATTCGGTCCTCCTACGAGCAGTACTTC. The rearrangement links TRBV7-9 to TRBJ2-7, with unresolved D. Trimming removed 2 bases from V and 0 bases from J, with 11 bases in between. From germline, CDR1 is SEHNR and CDR2 FQNEAQ (reference sequence). This CDR3 spans 15 amino acids.

This chain uses TRBV13 with TRBJ2-1; no clear D gene. Germline-derived CDR1 and CDR2 are PRHDT and FYEKMQ (reference sequence). The CDR3 runs to 14 residues. The V end lost 2 bases, the J end lost 3 bases, and 8 bases lay between the germline ends. CDR3 in amino acids: CASSLYGDYNEQFF. The CDR3 nucleotides are TGTGCCAGCAGCTTATATGGCGACTACAATGAGCAGTTCTTC.

The V and J genes are TRBV5-1 and TRBJ2-7, with 11 bases lining up with TRBD1. With 1 base clipped from V and 3 bases from J, the junction kept 3 bases outside the gene matches. Germline-derived CDR1 and CDR2 are SGHRS and YFSETQ. CDR3 size: 15 residues. The CDR3 is CASSLLGTGGYEQYF. CDR3 DNA: TGCGCCAGCAGCTTGTTGGGGACAGGGGGCTACGAGCAGTACTTC.

This chain uses TRBV4-1 with TRBJ1-3, with D unresolved. This CDR3 has 18 residues. Trimming left V 0 bases short and J 4 bases short, with 19 bases between. The germline V gene encodes CDR1 MGHRA and CDR2 YSYEKL. This CDR3 is CASSQDGPTTFWGNTIYF. The CDR3 coding sequence is TGCGCCAGCAGCCAAGATGGCCCCACGACGTTTTGGGGAAACACCATATATTTT.

The V and J genes are TRBV5-5 and TRBJ2-7; the D is unclear. The length of the CDR3 is 14 residues. Deletions cut 4 bases from V and 6 bases from J, with 17 bases between. Looked up from germline, CDR1 is SGHKS and CDR2 is YYEKEE (reference sequence). The CDR3 nucleotides read TGTGCCAGCAGCCCGATTATTTCGTGGAGCGAGCAGTACTTC. Protein: CASSPIISWSEQYF.

This chain links TRBV27 with TRBJ2-1, with 9 nucleotides matching TRBD2. The CDR3 extends over 15 amino acids. Trimming took 5 bases from V and 6 from J; bases not matched to a gene: 8. Germline loops: CDR1 MNHEY, CDR2 SMNVEV (reference sequence). Here the CDR3 reads CASSPGASGTNEQFF. The CDR3 DNA is TGTGCCAGCAGTCCGGGGGCTAGCGGGACCAATGAGCAGTTCTTC.

This clone was counted between two and nine times. This sequence joins TRBV5-6 and TRBJ1-1; D unclear. The germline V and J ends were trimmed by 1 base and 2 bases, with 0 bases remaining between them. Germline V lookup: CDR1 SGHDT, CDR2 YYEEEE. CDR3 length: 11 residues. For the CDR3, the DNA is TGTGCCAGCAGCTTGAACACTGAAGCTTTCTTT. It translates to CASSLNTEAFF.